One and the same sample provided the 26 T cell receptor beta chains below, sequenced in a study of OX40 agonist ivuxolimab in advanced cancers. Sequencing used immunoSEQ multiplex PCR; TCRdb keeps in-frame clones, though not all of them. The table lists 65,000 or so clones, 88% of them singletons. The material was CD4+ or CD8+ T cells sorted from blood, obtained in a trial of the OX40 agonist ivuxolimab. The source is an adult with an advanced solid tumor such as melanoma, head and neck, liver or kidney cancer.

J is TRBJ2-2 and V is TRBV5-6; 9 positions match TRBD2. The CDR3 consists of 15 residues. Germline V gene sequence: CDR1 SGHDT, CDR2 YYEEEE. Losses at the gene ends were 3 bases for V and 7 bases for J; bases not matched to a gene: 7. CDR3 in DNA: TGTGCCAGCAGCTCTTTAGCGGGAGCCCACGGGGAGCTGTTTTTT. The encoded protein is CASSSLAGAHGELFF.

The rearrangement links TRBV5-4 to TRBJ2-1; D tentatively fits TRBD1 or TRBD2 (6 bases each). CDR1 SGHNT and CDR2 YYREEE come from the germline V gene (reference sequence). There are 15 residues in the CDR3. V lost 4 bases to trimming and J lost 7 bases, with 18 bases between them. The CDR3 reads CASSPPGPGANEQFF. Here the CDR3 DNA reads TGTGCCAGCAGCCCGCCAGGGCCGGGGGCTAATGAGCAGTTCTTC.

This clone appeared a single time. This sequence joins TRBV11-3 and TRBJ2-2, with a possible D match to TRBD1 (6 bases). The V gene lost 4 bases and the J gene lost 5 bases, with 11 bases spanning the gap. The germline CDR1 and CDR2 sequences are SGHNT and YENEEA. This CDR3 comprises 14 residues. The CDR3 spells CASSSQGRTGELFF. As DNA, the CDR3 is TGTGCCAGCAGCTCCCAGGGGAGAACCGGGGAGCTGTTTTTT.

The chain links TRBV5-4 to TRBJ1-2; D may be TRBD1 (5 bases). The V and J ends lost 0 bases and 8 bases respectively, with 11 bases between them. Per germline, CDR1 SGHNT and CDR2 YYREEE (reference sequence). The CDR3 loop spans 13 amino acids. This chain's CDR3 is CASSLARGDGYTF. CDR3 DNA: TGTGCCAGCAGCTTGGCCCGGGGGGACGGCTACACCTTC.

V gene TRBV7-6 combines with J gene TRBJ1-1; TRBD1 might be the D (5 bases). Germline CDR1 and CDR2: SGHVS and FNYEAQ. The CDR3 has 14 amino acids. V shed 3 bases and J shed 1 base, with 9 bases lying between them. Here the CDR3 reads CASSFSGPNTEAFF. Here the CDR3 DNA reads TGTGCCAGCAGCTTCTCGGGACCGAACACTGAAGCTTTCTTT.

J is TRBJ2-2 and V is TRBV28, with D possibly being TRBD2 (5 bases). V lost 3 bases and J 0 bases, leaving 8 bases between the germline ends. Germline V gene data show CDR1 as MDHEN and CDR2 as SYDVKM. The CDR3 loop spans 15 amino acids. CDR3 DNA sequence: TGTGCCAGCAGTTTGGGAGTCCCGAACACCGGGGAGCTGTTTTTT. This translates into CASSLGVPNTGELFF.

The rearrangement joins TRBV30 to TRBJ1-1; D is unclear. The V end was cut by 1 base, the J end by 7 bases, with 10 bases between. Germline CDR1 and CDR2: GTSNPN and SVGIG (reference sequence). The CDR3 spans 12 residues. CDR3 bases: TGTGCCTGGAGTGCCACAGCGGATGAAGCTTTCTTT. Protein product: CAWSATADEAFF.

This rearrangement joins TRBV5-6 to TRBJ2-6; possibly TRBD1 or TRBD2 for D (6 bases each). The CDR3 has 18 residues. V shed 0 bases and J shed 1 base, with 14 bases lying between them. Germline CDR1 and CDR2: SGHDT and YYEEEE. CDR3 DNA: TGTGCCAGCAGCTTGGTGGTAGGGGGAGGATCTGGGGCCAACGTCCTGACTTTC. It codes for CASSLVVGGGSGANVLTF.

The V gene is TRBV2, the J gene TRBJ1-6; TRBD1 is a possible D gene (5 bases). Germline CDR1 and CDR2: SNHLY and FYNNEI. V gave up 2 bases and J gave up 4 bases, with 12 bases separating them. The CDR3 runs 16 residues. The CDR3 sequence is CASSELAGDYNSPLHF. The CDR3 DNA reads TGTGCCAGCAGTGAATTGGCGGGGGATTATAATTCACCCCTCCACTTT.

The rearrangement links TRBV2 to TRBJ2-3; TRBD2 might be the D (5 bases). Germline CDR1 SNHLY, CDR2 FYNNEI. This CDR3 comprises 15 residues. V was trimmed by 4 bases and J by 1 base, leaving 12 bases between them. DNA for the CDR3: TGTGCCAGCAGTGCGCAGATCGGGGGCACAGATACGCAGTATTTT. This encodes CASSAQIGGTDTQYF.

The gene calls are TRBV18 and TRBJ2-7; D is perhaps TRBD1 (6 bases). The CDR3 loop spans 14 amino acids. Germline V gives CDR1 KGHSH, CDR2 LQKENI. V dropped 2 bases and J dropped 2 bases, with 10 bases sitting between them. CDR3 bases: TGTGCCAGCTCACCAAGCGACAGGCCCTACGAGCAGTACTTC. It codes for CASSPSDRPYEQYF.

A single count supports this clone. V and J are TRBV18 and TRBJ2-1; 7 bases agree with TRBD2. The CDR3 covers 14 residues. Germline CDR1 is KGHSH and CDR2 is LQKENI. The V gene end was trimmed by 4 bases and the J gene end by 6 bases; junction bases not matched to a gene: 6. The CDR3 protein is CASSRGGRFNEQFF. CDR3 DNA: TGTGCCAGCTCACGGGGAGGGCGGTTCAATGAGCAGTTCTTC.

This clone counts as large. The V and J genes are TRBV14 and TRBJ1-1; D is possibly TRBD1 (6 bases). V lost 4 bases and J 2 bases, leaving 11 bases between the germline ends. This CDR3 region has 14 residues. Germline V gene data show CDR1 as SGHDN and CDR2 as FVKESK. CDR3 in amino acids: CASSPGQYNTEAFF. CDR3 nucleotides: TGTGCCAGCAGCCCCGGACAGTACAACACTGAAGCTTTCTTT.

The chain joins TRBV6-6 to TRBJ2-5; unclear D gene. This CDR3 spans 12 amino acids. V shed 2 bases and J shed 7 bases, with 8 bases lying between them. CDR1 is MNHNY, CDR2 SVGAGI, per germline (reference sequence). The CDR3 DNA reads as TGTGCCAGCAGTTACAACTCCGGGACCCAGTACTTC. Protein product: CASSYNSGTQYF.

This clone turned up a few times. The J gene is TRBJ1-5, the V gene TRBV28; no clear D. This CDR3 is 13 amino acids long. CDR1 MDHEN and CDR2 SYDVKM come from the germline V gene. The V and J ends lost 11 bases and 0 bases respectively, with 11 bases between them. The chain's CDR3 is CAVGRVSNQPQHF. In DNA form, the CDR3 reads TGTGCCGTCGGTCGGGTTAGCAATCAGCCCCAGCATTTT.

Written as DNA, the CDR3 is TGTGCCAGCAGCGACCGAGTTGAGACCCAGTACTTC. It encodes CASSDRVETQYF. The chain carries TRBV2 and TRBJ2-5; no definite D call. The CDR3 spans 12 residues. V shed 6 bases and J shed 5 bases, with 10 bases lying between them. The germline V gene has CDR1 SNHLY and CDR2 FYNNEI. The whole variable domain, filled in from reference TRBV2 and TRBJ2-5, reads EPEVTQTPSHQVTQMGQEVILRCVPISNHLYFYWYRQILGQKVEFLVSFYNNEISEKSEIFDDQFSVERPDGSNFTLKIRSTKLEDSAMYFCASSDRVETQYFGPGTRLLVL.

The chain employs TRBV6-1 and TRBJ2-7; 8 nucleotides line up with TRBD1. This CDR3 is 15 amino acids long. Trimming at V came to 6 bases and at J to 2 bases, leaving 9 bases not matched to a gene. Germline V CDR1 and CDR2: MNHNS, SASEGT. The CDR3 DNA reads TGTGCCAGCAGCGCCACAGGGGGGAGGACCTACGAGCAGTACTTC. It yields the protein CASSATGGRTYEQYF.

The V and J genes are TRBV10-1 and TRBJ2-3, with TRBD1 identical over 8 bases. The CDR3 spans 16 residues. Germline CDR1 reads WNHNN; CDR2 reads SYGVQD (reference sequence). The V segment lost 2 bases and the J segment 2 bases; nucleotides outside the gene matches: 6. The CDR3 nucleotides read TGCGCCAGCAGTGAGATGAGGACAGGGACCACAGATACGCAGTATTTT. Protein: CASSEMRTGTTDTQYF.

This chain uses TRBV7-3 with TRBJ2-1, with D maybe TRBD2 (5 bases). V was trimmed by 5 bases and J by 6 bases, leaving 14 bases between them. In germline, CDR1 is SGHTA, CDR2 FQGTGA. This CDR3 has 14 residues. The CDR3 nucleotides read TGTGCCAGCAGCACCGCGGGCTCCCCCAATGAGCAGTTCTTC. It encodes CASSTAGSPNEQFF.

The DNA for the CDR3 is TGTGCCAGTTCGCTGGACAGCTCCAATCAGCCCCAGCATTTT. Its protein product is CASSLDSSNQPQHF. The rearrangement uses TRBV19 and TRBJ1-5; TRBD1 might be the D (6 bases). CDR3 length: 14 residues. CDR1 is LNHDA, CDR2 SQIVND, per germline (reference sequence). Between the trimmed V and J ends, which lost 8 bases and 3 bases, there was a span of 14 bases.

This clone came up once. This chain uses TRBV7-9 with TRBJ1-2; 10 nucleotides align to TRBD1. Germline V gene lookup returns CDR1 SEHNR and CDR2 FQNEAQ (reference sequence). The CDR3 runs to 16 residues. V lost 1 base and J lost 7; bases outside the gene matches: 9. The CDR3 coding sequence is TGTGCCAGCAGCTTAGAGAGGACAGGGGGTTTCGGTGGCTACACCTTC. The encoded protein is CASSLERTGGFGGYTF.

This clone was picked up a small number of times. The chain combines TRBV28 with TRBJ1-5, with TRBD1 as a possible D gene (5 bases). The CDR3 covers 14 residues. V dropped 5 bases and J dropped 6 bases, with 14 bases sitting between them. Per germline, CDR1 MDHEN and CDR2 SYDVKM. This CDR3 reads CASSPRGLFQPQHF. In nucleotides, the CDR3 is TGTGCCAGCAGTCCTCGGGGACTCTTTCAGCCCCAGCATTTT.

V gene TRBV27 combines with J gene TRBJ2-7; 11 nucleotides match TRBD2. V shed 5 bases and J 9 bases; nucleotides not matched to a gene: 12. The CDR3 is 15 amino acids. Germline V gene lookup returns CDR1 MNHEY and CDR2 SMNVEV (reference sequence). The CDR3 DNA follows: TGTGCCAGCAGTGTGACTAGCGGGACGAACCCGGGGCAGTACTTC. Translating it yields CASSVTSGTNPGQYF.

This clone occurred once. The rearrangement joins TRBV9 to TRBJ1-5; D is ambiguous. Germline values: CDR1 SGDLS, CDR2 YYNGEE. There are 15 residues in the CDR3. The germline V and J ends were trimmed by 0 bases and 0 bases, with 7 bases remaining between them. CDR3 in amino acids: CASSVGSDSNQPQHF. The CDR3 DNA is TGTGCCAGCAGCGTAGGCAGTGATAGCAATCAGCCCCAGCATTTT.

Here the CDR3 reads CSVGTGMNTEAFF. CDR3 in DNA: TGCAGCGTTGGGACAGGGATGAACACTGAAGCTTTCTTT. This chain joins TRBV29-1 and TRBJ1-1, with 8 positions matching TRBD1. The CDR3 sequence is 13 residues long. Germline values: CDR1 SQVTM, CDR2 ANQGSEA. The junction had 1 base not matched to a gene; V was cut back by 4 bases and J by 0 bases.

The rearrangement joins TRBV7-9 to TRBJ2-1, with D possibly TRBD1 on 5 matching bases. Between the trimmed V and J ends, which lost 5 bases and 7 bases, there was a span of 18 bases. The CDR3 runs 15 residues. The germline gives CDR1 SEHNR, CDR2 FQNEAQ (reference sequence). CDR3 amino acids: CASSPRLDSLNEQFF. Written as DNA, the CDR3 is TGTGCCAGCAGCCCTAGGCTTGACAGTTTAAATGAGCAGTTCTTC.